This TCR beta chain was sequenced in a study of shared clonotypes between healthy human individuals. Study observations and caveats: The sampled material consisted only of blood, and tissue repertoires are likely to differ. Represented diversity (both genetic and exposure-history) was limited by the small number of donors. The naive CD4 repertoires of a handful of donors were compared, and around 5.1% of clonotypes were shared.

Using immunoSEQ multiplex PCR, the repertoire was profiled, and TCRdb retains in-frame clones only, with some absent. The data show about 2.4 million clones, approximately 93% seen once. CD45RA+ naive and CD45RA-negative memory subsets were separated from CD4+ cells. CDR3 length: 16 residues. Germline CDR1 and CDR2: SGHTA and FQGTGA. V lost 5 bases and J 7 bases, leaving 20 bases between the germline ends. Notes on this clone: What it binds is not known.

The receptor comes from a man between 18 and 29 years old in good health. Some clones in this sample may be carry-over from other donors' samples. The chain recombines TRBV7-3 with TRBJ2-2, with D perhaps TRBD1 or TRBD2 (6 bases each). The sample taken for sequencing was naive CD4+ T cells from PBMCs. As to subset: CD45RA+ positively selected. The CDR3 loop is CASSPATGRYGGELFF. CDR3 sequence (DNA): TGTGCCAGCAGCCCCGCTACAGGGAGGTACGGCGGGGAGCTGTTTTTT.